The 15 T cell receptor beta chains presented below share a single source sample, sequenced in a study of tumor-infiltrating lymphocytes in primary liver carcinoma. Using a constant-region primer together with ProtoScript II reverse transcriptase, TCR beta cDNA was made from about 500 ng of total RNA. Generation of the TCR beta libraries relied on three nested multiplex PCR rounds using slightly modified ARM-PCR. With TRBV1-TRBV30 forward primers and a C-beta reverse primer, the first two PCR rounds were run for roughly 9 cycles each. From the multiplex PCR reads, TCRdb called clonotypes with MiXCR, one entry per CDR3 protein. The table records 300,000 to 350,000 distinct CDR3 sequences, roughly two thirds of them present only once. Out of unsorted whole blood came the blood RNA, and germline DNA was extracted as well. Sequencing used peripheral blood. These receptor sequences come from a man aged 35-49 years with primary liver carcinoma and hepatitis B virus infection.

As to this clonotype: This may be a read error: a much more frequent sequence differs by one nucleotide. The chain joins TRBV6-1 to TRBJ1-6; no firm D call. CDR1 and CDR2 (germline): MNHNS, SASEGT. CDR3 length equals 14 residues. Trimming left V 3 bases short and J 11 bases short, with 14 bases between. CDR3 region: CASSDRHGDPPLHF. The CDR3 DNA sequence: TGTGCCAGCAGTGACCGGCACGGTGATCCACCCCTCCACTTT.

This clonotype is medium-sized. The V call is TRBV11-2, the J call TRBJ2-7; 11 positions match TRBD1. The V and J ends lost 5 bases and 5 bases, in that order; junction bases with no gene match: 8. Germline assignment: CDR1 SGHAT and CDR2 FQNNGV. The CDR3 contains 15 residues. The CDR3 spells CASSVGTGGGHEQYF. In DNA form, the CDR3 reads TGTGCCAGCAGCGTTGGGACAGGGGGAGGCCACGAGCAGTACTTC. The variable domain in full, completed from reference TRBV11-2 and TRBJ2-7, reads EAGVAQSPRYKIIEKRQSVAFWCNPISGHATLYWYQQILGQGPKLLIQFQNNGVVDDSQLPKDRFSAERLKGVDSTLKIQPAKLEDSAVYLCASSVGTGGGHEQYFGPGTRLTVT.

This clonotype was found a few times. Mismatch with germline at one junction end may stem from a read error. The CDR3 nucleotides read TGTGCCAGCAGTCACTCCCTAAGTGCGGTTCACACCGGGGAGCTGTTTTTT. Its translation: CASSHSLSAVHTGELFF. This rearrangement joins TRBV6-5 to TRBJ2-2; D not resolved. The length of the CDR3 is 17 residues. The germline V gene encodes CDR1 MNHEY and CDR2 SVGAGI.

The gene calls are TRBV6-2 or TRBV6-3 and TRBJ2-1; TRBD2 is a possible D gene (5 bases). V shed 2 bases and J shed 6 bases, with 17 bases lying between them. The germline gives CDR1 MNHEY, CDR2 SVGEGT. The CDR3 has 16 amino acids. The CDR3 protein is CASSYGKRTACNEQFF. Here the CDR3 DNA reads TGTGCCAGCAGTTACGGGAAGCGGACCGCCTGCAATGAGCAGTTCTTC.

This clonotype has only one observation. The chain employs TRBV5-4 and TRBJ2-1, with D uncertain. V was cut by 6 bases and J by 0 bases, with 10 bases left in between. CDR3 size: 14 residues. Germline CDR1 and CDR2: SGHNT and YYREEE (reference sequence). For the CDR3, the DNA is TGTGCCAGCACTGTGCAAAGCTCCTACAATGAGCAGTTCTTC. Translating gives CASTVQSSYNEQFF.

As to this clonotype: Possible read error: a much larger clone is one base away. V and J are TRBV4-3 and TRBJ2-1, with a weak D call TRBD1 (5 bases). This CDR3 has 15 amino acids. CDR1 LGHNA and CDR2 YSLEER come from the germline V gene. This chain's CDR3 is CASSLMSGQYNEHFF. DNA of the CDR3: TGCGCCAGCAGCCTCATGTCCGGACAATACAATGAGCACTTCTTC.

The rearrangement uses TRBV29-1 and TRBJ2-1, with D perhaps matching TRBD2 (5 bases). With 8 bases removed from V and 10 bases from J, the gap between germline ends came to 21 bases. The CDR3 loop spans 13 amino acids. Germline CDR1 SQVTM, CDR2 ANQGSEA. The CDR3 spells CSFAMSCPGEQFF. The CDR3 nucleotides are TGCAGCTTTGCCATGTCATGCCCGGGGGAGCAGTTCTTC.

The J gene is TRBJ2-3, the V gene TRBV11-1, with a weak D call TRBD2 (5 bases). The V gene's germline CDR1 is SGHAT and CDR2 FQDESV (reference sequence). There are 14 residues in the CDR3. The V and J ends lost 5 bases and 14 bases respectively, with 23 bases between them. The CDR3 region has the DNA TGTGCCAGCAGCCGGACTCCCGACACAGATGCGCGGTATTTT. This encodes CASSRTPDTDARYF.

The CDR3 loop reads CASSQDLNFYSAQFF. CDR3 nucleotides: TGCGCCAGCAGCCAAGATCTTAACTTCTACAGTGCACAGTTCTTC. This chain uses TRBV4-3 with TRBJ2-1, with D unresolved. The CDR3 has 15 residues. Germline lookup yields CDR1 LGHNA and CDR2 YSLEER. Trimming removed 0 bases at V and 13 bases at J, with 19 bases between.

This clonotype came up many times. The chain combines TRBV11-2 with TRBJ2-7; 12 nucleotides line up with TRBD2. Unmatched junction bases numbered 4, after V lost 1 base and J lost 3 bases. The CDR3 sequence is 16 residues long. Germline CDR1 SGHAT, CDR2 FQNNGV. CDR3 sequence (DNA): TGTGCCAGCAGCTTAGGTGGGACTAGCGGGCTCTACGAGCAGTACTTC. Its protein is CASSLGGTSGLYEQYF.

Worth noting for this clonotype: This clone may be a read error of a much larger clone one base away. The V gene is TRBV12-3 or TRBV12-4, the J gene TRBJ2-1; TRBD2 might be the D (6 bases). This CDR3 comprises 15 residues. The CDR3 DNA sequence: TGTGCCGGCAGTCCCTCCCCGGGGGAGGCCAATGAGCAGTTCTTC. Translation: CAGSPSPGEANEQFF.

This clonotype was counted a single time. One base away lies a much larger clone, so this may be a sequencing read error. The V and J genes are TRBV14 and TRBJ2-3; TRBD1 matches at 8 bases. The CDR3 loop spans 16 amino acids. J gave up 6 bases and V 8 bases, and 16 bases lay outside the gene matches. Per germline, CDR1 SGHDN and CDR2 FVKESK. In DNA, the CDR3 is TGTGCCAGCGGCCTTAACCCAGGGGGCGCGCGGGATACGCAGTATTTT. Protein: CASGLNPGGARDTQYF.

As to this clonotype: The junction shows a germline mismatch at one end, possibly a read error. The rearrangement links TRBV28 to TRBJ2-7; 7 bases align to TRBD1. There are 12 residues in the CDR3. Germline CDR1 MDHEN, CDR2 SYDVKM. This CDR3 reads CASSLDRVNPEF. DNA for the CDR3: TGTGCCAGCAGTCTAGACAGGGTAAATCCCGAATTC.

CDR3 protein: CASSLMLGAEQFF. CDR3 sequence (DNA): TGTGCCAGCAGCTTAATGCTGGGGGCTGAGCAGTTCTTC. The chain couples TRBV11-2 to TRBJ2-1, with D perhaps TRBD1 (6 bases). V lost 2 bases and J lost 9, with 11 bases in between. CDR1 is SGHAT and CDR2 is FQNNGV in the germline V gene. This CDR3 has 13 amino acids.

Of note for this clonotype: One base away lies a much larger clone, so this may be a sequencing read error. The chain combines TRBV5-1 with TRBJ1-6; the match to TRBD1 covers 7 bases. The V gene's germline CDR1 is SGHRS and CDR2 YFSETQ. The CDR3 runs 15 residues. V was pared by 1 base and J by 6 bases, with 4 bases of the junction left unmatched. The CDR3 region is CASSLSGQRNSPLHF. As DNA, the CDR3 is TGCGCCAGCAGCTTGTCGGGACAGCGTAATTCACCCCTCCACTTT.